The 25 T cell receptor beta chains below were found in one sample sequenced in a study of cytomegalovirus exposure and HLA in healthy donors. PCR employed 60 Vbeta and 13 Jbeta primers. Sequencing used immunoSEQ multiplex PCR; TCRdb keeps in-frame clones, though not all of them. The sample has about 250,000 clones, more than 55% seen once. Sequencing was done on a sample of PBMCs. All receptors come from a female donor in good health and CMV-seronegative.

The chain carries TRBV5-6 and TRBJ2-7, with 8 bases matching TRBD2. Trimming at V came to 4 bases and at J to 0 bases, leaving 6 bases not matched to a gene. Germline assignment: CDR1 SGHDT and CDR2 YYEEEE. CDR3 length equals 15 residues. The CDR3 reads CASSEGLESSYEQYF. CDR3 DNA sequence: TGTGCCAGCAGCGAGGGACTAGAGAGCTCCTACGAGCAGTACTTC.

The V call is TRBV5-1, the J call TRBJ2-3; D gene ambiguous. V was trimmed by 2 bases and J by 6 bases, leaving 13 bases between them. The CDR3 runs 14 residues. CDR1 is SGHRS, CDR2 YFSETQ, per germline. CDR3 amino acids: CASSFHPARDTQYF. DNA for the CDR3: TGCGCCAGCAGCTTTCACCCTGCTAGGGATACGCAGTATTTT.

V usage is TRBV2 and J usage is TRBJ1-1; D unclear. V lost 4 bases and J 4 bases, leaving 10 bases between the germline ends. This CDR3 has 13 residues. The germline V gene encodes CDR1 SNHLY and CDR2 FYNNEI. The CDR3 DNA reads TGTGCCAGCAGTGTATCCTTCTCCACTGAAGCTTTCTTT. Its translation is CASSVSFSTEAFF. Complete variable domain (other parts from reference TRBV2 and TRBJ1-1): EPEVTQTPSHQVTQMGQEVILRCVPISNHLYFYWYRQILGQKVEFLVSFYNNEISEKSEIFDDQFSVERPDGSNFTLKIRSTKLEDSAMYFCASSVSFSTEAFFGQGTRLTVV.

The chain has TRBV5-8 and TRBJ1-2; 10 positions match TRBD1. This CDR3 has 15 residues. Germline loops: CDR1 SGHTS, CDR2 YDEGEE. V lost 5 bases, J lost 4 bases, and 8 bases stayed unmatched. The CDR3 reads CASSSGTGDFYGYTF. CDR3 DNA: TGTGCCAGCAGTTCCGGGACAGGGGATTTCTATGGCTACACCTTC.

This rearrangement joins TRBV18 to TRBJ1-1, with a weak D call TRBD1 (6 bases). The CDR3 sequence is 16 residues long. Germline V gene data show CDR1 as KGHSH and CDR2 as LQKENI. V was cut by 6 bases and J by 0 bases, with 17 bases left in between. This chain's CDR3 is CASSAAGGRMNTEAFF. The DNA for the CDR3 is TGTGCCAGCTCCGCGGCGGGGGGCAGAATGAACACTGAAGCTTTCTTT.

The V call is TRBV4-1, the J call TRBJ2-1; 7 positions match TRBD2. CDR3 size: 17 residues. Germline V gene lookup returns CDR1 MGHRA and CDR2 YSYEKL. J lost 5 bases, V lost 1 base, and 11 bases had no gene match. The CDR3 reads CASSQGPNSGPNNEQFF. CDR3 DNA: TGCGCCAGCAGCCAAGGCCCAAATAGCGGGCCCAACAATGAGCAGTTCTTC.

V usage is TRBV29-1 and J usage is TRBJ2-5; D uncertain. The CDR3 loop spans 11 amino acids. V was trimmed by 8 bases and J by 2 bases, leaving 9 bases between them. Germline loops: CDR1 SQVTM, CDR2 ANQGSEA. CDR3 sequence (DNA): TGCAGCCTGGCGGTTCAAGAGACCCAGTACTTC. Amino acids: CSLAVQETQYF.

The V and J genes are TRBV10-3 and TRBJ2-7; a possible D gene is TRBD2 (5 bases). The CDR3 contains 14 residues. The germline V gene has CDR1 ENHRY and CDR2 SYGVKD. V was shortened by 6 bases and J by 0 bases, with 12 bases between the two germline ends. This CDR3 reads CAIRDPGISYEQYF. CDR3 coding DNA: TGTGCCATCAGAGATCCCGGGATCTCCTACGAGCAGTACTTC.

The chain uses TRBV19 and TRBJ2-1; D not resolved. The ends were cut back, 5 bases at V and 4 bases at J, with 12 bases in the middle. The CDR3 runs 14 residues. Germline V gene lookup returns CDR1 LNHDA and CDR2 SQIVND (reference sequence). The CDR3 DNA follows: TGTGCCAGTAGTGATAATGGTCGGTACAATGAGCAGTTCTTC. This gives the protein CASSDNGRYNEQFF.

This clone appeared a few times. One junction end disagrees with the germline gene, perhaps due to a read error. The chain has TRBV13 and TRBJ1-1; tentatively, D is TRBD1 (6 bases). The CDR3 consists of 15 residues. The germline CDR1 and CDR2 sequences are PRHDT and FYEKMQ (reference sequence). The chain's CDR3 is CASSLGARGNTEAFF. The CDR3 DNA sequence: TGTGCCAGCAGCCTAGGGGCCAGGGGGAACACTGAAGCTTTCTTT.

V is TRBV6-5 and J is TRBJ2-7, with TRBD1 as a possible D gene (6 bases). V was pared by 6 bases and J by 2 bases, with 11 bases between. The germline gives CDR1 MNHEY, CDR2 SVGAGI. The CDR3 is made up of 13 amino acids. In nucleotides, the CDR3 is TGTGCCAGCAGGGAAACAGGGACCTACGAGCAGTACTTC. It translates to CASRETGTYEQYF.

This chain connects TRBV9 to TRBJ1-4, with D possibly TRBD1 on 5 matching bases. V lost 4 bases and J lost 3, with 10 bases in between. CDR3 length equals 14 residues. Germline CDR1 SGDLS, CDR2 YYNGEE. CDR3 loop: CASSYGGANEKLFF. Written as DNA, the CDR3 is TGTGCCAGCAGCTATGGGGGGGCTAATGAAAAACTGTTTTTT.

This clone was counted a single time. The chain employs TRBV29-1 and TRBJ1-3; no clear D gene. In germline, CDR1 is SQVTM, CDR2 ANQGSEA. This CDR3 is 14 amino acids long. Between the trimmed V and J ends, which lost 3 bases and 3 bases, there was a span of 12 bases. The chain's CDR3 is CSVDPGSFGNTIYF. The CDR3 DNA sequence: TGCAGCGTTGACCCGGGGTCCTTTGGAAACACCATATATTTT.

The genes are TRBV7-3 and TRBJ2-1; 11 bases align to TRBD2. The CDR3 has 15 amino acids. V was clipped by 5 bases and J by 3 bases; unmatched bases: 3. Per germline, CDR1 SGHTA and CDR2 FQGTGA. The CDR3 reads CASSRLAGSYNEQFF. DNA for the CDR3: TGTGCCAGCAGCAGACTAGCGGGAAGCTACAATGAGCAGTTCTTC. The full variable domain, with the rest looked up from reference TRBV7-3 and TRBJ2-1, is GAGVSQTPSNKVTEKGKYVELRCDPISGHTALYWYRQSLGQGPEFLIYFQGTGAADDSGLPNDRFFAVRPEGSVSTLKIQRTERGDSAVYLCASSRLAGSYNEQFFGPGTRLTVL.

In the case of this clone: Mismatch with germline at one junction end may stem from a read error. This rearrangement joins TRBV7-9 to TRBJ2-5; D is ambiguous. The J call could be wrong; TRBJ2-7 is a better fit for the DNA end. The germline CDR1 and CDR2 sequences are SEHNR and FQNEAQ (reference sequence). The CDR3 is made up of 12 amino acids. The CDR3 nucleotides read TGTTCCAGCAGCTTAGATCCCTACGAGCAGTACTTC. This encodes CSSSLDPYEQYF.

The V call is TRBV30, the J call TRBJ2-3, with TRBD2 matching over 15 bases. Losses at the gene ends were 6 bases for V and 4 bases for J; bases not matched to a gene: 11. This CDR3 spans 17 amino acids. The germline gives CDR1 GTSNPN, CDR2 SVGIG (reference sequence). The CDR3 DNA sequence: TGTGCCTGCTACAAACCAGGACTAGCGGGAGGGGCAGATACGCAGTATTTT. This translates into CACYKPGLAGGADTQYF.

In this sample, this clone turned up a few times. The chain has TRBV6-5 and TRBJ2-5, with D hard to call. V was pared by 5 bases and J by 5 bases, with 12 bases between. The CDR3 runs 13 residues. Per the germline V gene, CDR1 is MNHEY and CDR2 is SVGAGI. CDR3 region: CASSVASQETQYF. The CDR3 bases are TGTGCCAGCAGTGTGGCCTCTCAGGAGACCCAGTACTTC.

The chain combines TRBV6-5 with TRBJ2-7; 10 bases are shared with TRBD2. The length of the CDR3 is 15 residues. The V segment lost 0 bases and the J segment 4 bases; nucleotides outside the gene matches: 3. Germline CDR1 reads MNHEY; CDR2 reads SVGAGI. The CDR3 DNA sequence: TGTGCCAGCAGTTACTCAATAGCGGGAGGTTACGAGCAGTACTTC. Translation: CASSYSIAGGYEQYF.

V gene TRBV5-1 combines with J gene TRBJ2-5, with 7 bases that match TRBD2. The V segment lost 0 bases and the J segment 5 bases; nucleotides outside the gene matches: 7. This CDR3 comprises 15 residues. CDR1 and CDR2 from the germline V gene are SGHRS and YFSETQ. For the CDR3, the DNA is TGCGCCAGCAGCTTGGTTGGGGGGGTGTACGAGACCCAGTACTTC. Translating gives CASSLVGGVYETQYF.

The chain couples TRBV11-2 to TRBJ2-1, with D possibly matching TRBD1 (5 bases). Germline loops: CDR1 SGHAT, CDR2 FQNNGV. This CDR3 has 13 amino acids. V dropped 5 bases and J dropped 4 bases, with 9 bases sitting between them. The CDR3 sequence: CASSPRQYNEQFF. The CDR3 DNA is TGTGCCAGCAGCCCGCGACAGTACAATGAGCAGTTCTTC.

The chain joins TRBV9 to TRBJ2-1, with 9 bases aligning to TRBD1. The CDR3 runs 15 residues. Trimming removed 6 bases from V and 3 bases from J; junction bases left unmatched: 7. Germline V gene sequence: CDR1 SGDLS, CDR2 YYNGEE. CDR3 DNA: TGTGCCAGCACCCTGGGGGACAGGGACTACAATGAGCAGTTCTTC. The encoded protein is CASTLGDRDYNEQFF.

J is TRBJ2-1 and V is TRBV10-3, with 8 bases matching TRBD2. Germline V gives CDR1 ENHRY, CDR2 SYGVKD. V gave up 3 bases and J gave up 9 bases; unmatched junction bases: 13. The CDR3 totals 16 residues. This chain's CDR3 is CAISDGTRSGDGEQFF. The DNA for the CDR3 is TGTGCCATCAGTGACGGGACTAGGTCGGGGGACGGTGAGCAGTTCTTC.

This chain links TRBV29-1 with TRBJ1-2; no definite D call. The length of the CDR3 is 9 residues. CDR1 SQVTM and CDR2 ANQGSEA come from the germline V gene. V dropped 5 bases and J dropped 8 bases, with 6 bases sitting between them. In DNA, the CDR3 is TGCAGCGTTCTCGAGGGCTACACCTTC. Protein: CSVLEGYTF.

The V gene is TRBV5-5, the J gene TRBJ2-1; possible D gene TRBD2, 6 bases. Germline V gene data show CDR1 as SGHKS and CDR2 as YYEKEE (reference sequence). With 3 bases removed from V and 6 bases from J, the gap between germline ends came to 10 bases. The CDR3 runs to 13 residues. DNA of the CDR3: TGTGCCAGCAGCTCGGACTACAGCAATGAGCAGTTCTTC. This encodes CASSSDYSNEQFF.

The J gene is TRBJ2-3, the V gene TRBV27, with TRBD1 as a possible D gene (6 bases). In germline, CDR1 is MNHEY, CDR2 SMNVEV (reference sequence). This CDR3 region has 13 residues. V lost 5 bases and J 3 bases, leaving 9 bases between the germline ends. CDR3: CASSNRATDTQYF. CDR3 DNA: TGTGCCAGCAGTAACAGGGCGACAGATACGCAGTATTTT.